This paragraph covers one T cell receptor (beta chain) sequence. Its antigen is unknown. Per the original methods: CDR3 differences across clinicopathological groups were used to build a distant-metastasis classifier for papillary thyroid cancer. TCRdb re-analyzed the PCR reads using MiXCR. None of the V and J calls come from the authors' own analysis; TCRdb made them. Here the sample spans almost 35,000 clones, 35% to 45% being singletons. Every patient underwent thyroid surgery untreated. These data belong to a study of metastatic and nonmetastatic thyroid tumors. Study in general: Comparative analysis of repertoires was undertaken across blood and tumor or nodule tissue obtained from malignant and benign thyroid patients.

The study, taken as a whole, reports: Reported TCR beta diversity, measured in blood and tumor, was significantly higher for malignant thyroid tumors than for benign nodules.

Trimming pared 0 bases from V and 3 bases from J, leaving 14 bases between. Per the germline V gene, CDR1 is MGHRA and CDR2 is YSYEKL. CDR3 length: 17 amino acids. This TCR was recovered from a female donor with papillary thyroid cancer or a benign thyroid nodule (not recorded which). Some clones in this sample may be carry-over from other donors' samples. The V gene is TRBV4-1, the J gene TRBJ2-2; possibly TRBD1 or TRBD2 for D (5 bases each). Sequencing was performed on tumor tissue. CDR3 sequence reads: CASSQERGRSYTGELFF. The DNA of the CDR3 is TGCGCCAGCAGCCAAGAAAGGGGACGTTCTTACACCGGGGAGCTGTTTTTT.